This TCR beta chain was captured by sequencing in a study of cytomegalovirus exposure and HLA in healthy donors. At the level of the study: Both the 100 to 150 validation repertoires and the approximately 700 first-cohort repertoires used the same platform, as reported by a later analysis. Study outcomes and limitations: Altogether, 164 TCR beta chains were recorded as cytomegalovirus-associated. Rarity characterized most TCR sequences, yet some public TCRs appeared in many donors.

Sequenced by immunoSEQ multiplex PCR; TCRdb stores in-frame clones only, minus some. Among some 150,000 clones, approximately 90% were seen once, and the ten largest hold more than 1.3%. Comment on this clone: Antigen: not known.

Separate from the roughly 700-subject first cohort was the roughly 130-subject validation cohort, to which the donors belonged. The V end lost 7 bases, the J end lost 1 base, and 12 bases lay between the germline ends. CDR1 and CDR2 (germline): MNHNY, SVGAGI (reference sequence). The CDR3 loop spans 14 amino acids. This chain connects TRBV6-6 to TRBJ2-3, with a possible D match to TRBD1 (6 bases). The TCR sequence derives from a woman aged 30 to 39 in good health and CMV-seronegative. The source material was PBMCs. CDR3 bases: TGTGCCAGCACCTGGTCAGGGGGCACAGATACGCAGTATTTT. Protein: CASTWSGGTDTQYF.